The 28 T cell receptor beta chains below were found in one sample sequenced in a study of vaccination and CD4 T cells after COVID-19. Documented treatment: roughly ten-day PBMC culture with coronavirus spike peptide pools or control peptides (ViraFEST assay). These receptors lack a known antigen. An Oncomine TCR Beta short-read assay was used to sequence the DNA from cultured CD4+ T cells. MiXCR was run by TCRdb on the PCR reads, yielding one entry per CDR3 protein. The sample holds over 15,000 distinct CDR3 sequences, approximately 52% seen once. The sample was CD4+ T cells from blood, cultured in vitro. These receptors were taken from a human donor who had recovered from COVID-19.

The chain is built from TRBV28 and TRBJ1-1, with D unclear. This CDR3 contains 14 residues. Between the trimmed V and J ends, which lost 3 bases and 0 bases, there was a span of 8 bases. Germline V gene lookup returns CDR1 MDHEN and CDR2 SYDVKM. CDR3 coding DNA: TGTGCCAGCAGTTTGAGGCAGATGAACACTGAAGCTTTCTTT. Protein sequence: CASSLRQMNTEAFF.

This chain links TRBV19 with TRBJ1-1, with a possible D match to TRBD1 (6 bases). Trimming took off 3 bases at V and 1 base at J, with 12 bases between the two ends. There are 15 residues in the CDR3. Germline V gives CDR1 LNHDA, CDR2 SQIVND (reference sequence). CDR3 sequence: CASSIAQTGNTEAFF. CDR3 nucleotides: TGTGCCAGTAGTATCGCACAGACAGGGAACACTGAAGCTTTCTTT.

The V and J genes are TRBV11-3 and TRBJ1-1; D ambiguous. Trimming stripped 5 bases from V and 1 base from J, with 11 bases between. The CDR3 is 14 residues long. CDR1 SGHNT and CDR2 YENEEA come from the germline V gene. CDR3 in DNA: TGTGCCAGCAGCCCCCGTGAGGGGAACACTGAAGCTTTCTTT. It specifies CASSPREGNTEAFF.

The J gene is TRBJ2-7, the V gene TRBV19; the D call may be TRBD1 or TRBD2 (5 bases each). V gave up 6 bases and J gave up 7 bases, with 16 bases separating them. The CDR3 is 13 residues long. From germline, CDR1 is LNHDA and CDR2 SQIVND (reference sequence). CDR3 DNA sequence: TGTGCCAGTAGACGGGACCCGTCTCAGGAGCAGTACTTC. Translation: CASRRDPSQEQYF.

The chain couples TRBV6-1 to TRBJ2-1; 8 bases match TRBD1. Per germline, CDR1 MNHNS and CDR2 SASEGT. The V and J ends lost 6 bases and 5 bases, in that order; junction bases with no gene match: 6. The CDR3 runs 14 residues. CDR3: CASRGQGADNEQFF. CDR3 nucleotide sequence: TGTGCCAGCAGAGGACAGGGTGCAGACAATGAGCAGTTCTTC.

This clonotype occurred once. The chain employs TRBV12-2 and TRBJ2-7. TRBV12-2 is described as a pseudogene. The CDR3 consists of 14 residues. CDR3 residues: CASRSERGVHEQYF. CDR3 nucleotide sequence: TGTGCAAGTCGCTCCGAGCGTGGGGTGCACGAGCAGTACTTC.

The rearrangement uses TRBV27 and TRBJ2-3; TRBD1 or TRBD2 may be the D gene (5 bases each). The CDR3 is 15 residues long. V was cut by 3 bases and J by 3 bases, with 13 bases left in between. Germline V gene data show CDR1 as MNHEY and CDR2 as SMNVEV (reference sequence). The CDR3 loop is CASSFGASPTDTQYF. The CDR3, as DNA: TGTGCCAGCAGTTTTGGGGCTAGCCCAACAGATACGCAGTATTTT.

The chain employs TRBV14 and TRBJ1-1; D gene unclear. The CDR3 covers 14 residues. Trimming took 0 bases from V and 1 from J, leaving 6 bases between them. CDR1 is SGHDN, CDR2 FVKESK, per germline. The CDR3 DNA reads TGTGCCAGCAGCCAAGAGACAAGGAACACTGAAGCTTTCTTT. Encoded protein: CASSQETRNTEAFF.

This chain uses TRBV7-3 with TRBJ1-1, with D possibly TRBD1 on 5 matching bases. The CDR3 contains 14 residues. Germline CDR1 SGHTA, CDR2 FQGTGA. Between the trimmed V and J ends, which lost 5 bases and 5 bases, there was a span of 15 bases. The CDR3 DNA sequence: TGTGCCAGCAGCCCGACCGGGGGTCTTACTGAAGCTTTCTTT. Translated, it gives CASSPTGGLTEAFF.

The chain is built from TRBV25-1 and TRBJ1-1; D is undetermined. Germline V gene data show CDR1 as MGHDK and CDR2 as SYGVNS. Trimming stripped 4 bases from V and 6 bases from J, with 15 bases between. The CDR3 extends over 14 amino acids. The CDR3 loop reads CASSGSSRMSEAFF. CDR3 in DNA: TGTGCCAGCAGTGGTAGCTCCCGAATGTCTGAAGCTTTCTTT.

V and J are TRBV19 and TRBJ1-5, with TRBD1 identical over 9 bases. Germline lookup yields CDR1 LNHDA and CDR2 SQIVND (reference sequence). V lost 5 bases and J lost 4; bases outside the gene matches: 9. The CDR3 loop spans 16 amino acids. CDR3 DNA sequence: TGTGCCAGTAGTCGATACTATGGACAGGGGAATCAGCCCCAGCATTTT. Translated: CASSRYYGQGNQPQHF.

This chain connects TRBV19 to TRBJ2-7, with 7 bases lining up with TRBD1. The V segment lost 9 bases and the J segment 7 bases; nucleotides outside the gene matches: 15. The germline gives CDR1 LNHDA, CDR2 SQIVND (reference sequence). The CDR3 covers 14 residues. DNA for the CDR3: TGTGCCAGCAGCCCGACGACAGGGCAATGGGAGCAGTACTTC. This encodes CASSPTTGQWEQYF.

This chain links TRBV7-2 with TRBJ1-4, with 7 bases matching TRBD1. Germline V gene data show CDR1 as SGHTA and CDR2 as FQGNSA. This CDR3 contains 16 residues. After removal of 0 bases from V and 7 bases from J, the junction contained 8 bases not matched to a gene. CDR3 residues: CASSLALQGRVEKLFF. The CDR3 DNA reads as TGTGCCAGCAGCTTAGCGTTACAGGGGAGAGTTGAAAAACTGTTTTTT.

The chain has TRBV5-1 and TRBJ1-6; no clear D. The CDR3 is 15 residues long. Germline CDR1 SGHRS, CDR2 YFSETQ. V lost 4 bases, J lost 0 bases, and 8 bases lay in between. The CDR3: CASSPGSSYNSPLHF. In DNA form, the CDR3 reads TGCGCCAGCAGCCCGGGCAGCTCCTATAATTCACCCCTCCACTTT.

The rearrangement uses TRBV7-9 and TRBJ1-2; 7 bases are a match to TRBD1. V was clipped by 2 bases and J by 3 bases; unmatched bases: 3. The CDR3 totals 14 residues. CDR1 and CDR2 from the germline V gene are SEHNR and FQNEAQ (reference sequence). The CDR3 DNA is TGTGCCAGCAGCTTAAGGGGGCAAGACTATGGCTACACCTTC. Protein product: CASSLRGQDYGYTF. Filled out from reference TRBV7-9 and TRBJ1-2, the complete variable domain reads DTGVSQNPRHKITKRGQNVTFRCDPISEHNRLYWYRQTLGQGPEFLTYFQNEAQLEKSRLLSDRFSAERPKGSFSTLEIQRTEQGDSAMYLCASSLRGQDYGYTFGSGTRLTVV.

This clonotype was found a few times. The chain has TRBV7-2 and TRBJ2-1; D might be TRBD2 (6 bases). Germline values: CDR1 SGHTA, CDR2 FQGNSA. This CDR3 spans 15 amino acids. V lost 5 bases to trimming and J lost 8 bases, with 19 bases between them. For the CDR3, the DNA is TGTGCCAGCAGCCCCGGAGGGGCCCTACTGGATGAGCAGTTCTTC. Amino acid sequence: CASSPGGALLDEQFF. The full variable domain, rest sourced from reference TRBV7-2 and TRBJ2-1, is GAGVSQSPSNKVTEKGKDVELRCDPISGHTALYWYRQSLGQGLEFLIYFQGNSAPDKSGLPSDRFSAERTGGSVSTLTIQRTQQEDSAVYLCASSPGGALLDEQFFGPGTRLTVL.

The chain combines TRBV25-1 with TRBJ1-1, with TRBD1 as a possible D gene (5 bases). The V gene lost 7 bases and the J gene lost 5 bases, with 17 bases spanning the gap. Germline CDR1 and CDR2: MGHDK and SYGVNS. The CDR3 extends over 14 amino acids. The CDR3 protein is CASTHNERGTEAFF. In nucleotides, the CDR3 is TGTGCCAGCACCCACAACGAAAGGGGTACTGAAGCTTTCTTT.

CDR3 in DNA: TGTGCCAGCAGCTTAACCAGAATAATCTATGGCTACACCTTC. Translation gives CASSLTRIIYGYTF. The V and J genes are TRBV7-8 and TRBJ1-2; D remains unclear. CDR3 length equals 14 residues. CDR1 and CDR2 from the germline V gene are SGHVS and FQNEAQ. V was pared by 2 bases and J by 4 bases, with 11 bases between.

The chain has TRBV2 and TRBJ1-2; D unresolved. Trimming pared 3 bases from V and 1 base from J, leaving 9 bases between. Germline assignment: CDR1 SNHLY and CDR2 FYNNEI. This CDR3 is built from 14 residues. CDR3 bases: TGTGCCAGCAGTGATCGGACGGGTAACTATGGCTACACCTTC. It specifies CASSDRTGNYGYTF.

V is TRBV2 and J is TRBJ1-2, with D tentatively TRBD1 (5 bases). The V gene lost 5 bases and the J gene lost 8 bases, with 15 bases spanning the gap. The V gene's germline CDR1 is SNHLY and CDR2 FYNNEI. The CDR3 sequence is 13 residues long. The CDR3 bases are TGTGCCAGCAGTACCACAGGATCAAGGGGCTACACCTTC. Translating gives CASSTTGSRGYTF.

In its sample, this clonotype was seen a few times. Here the CDR3 reads CASSKRPDYEQYF. In DNA, the CDR3 is TGTGCCAGCAGCAAACGGCCCGATTACGAGCAGTACTTC. The rearrangement uses TRBV7-6 and TRBJ2-7; no definite D call. Germline lookup yields CDR1 SGHVS and CDR2 FNYEAQ. Trimming stripped 5 bases from V and 4 bases from J, with 12 bases between. This CDR3 contains 13 residues. Full variable domain (missing parts from reference TRBV7-6 and TRBJ2-7): GAGVSQSPRYKVTKRGQDVALRCDPISGHVSLYWYRQALGQGPEFLTYFNYEAQQDKSGLPNDRFSAERPEGSISTLTIQRTEQRDSAMYRCASSKRPDYEQYFGPGTRLTVT.

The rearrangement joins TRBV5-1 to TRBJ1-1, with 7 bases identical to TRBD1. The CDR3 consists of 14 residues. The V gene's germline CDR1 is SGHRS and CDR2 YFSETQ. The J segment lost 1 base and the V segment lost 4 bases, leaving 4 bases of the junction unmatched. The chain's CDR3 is CASSEGAGNTEAFF. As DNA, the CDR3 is TGCGCCAGCAGCGAGGGGGCAGGGAACACTGAAGCTTTCTTT.

The CDR3 loop reads CASSPGTGSGGYTF. For the CDR3, the DNA is TGTGCCAGCAGTCCCGGGACGGGGTCGGGAGGCTACACCTTC. The gene calls are TRBV27 and TRBJ1-2; D is possibly TRBD1 (5 bases). Trimming left V 5 bases short and J 8 bases short, with 18 bases between. The germline V gene encodes CDR1 MNHEY and CDR2 SMNVEV (reference sequence). The CDR3 covers 14 residues.

The CDR3 region is CASSPQQFGGYTF. The CDR3 DNA is TGTGCCAGCAGCCCACAACAGTTCGGCGGCTACACCTTC. J is TRBJ1-2 and V is TRBV14; D uncertain. The CDR3 totals 13 residues. Looked up from germline, CDR1 is SGHDN and CDR2 is FVKESK. The V end lost 4 bases, the J end lost 8 bases, and 14 bases lay between the germline ends.

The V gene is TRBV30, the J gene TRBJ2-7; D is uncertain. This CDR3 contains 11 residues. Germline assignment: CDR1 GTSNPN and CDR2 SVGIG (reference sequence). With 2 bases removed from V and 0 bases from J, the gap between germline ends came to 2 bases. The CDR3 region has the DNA TGTGCCTGGAGTCCCTCCTACGAGCAGTACTTC. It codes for CAWSPSYEQYF.

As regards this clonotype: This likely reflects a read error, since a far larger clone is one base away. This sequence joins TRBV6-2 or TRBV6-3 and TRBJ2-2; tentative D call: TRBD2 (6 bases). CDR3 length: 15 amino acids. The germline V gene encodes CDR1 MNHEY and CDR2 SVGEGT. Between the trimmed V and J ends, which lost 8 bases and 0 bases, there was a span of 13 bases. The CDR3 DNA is TGTGCCAGCCAGGGCAGCGGGCCGAACACCGGGGAGCTGTTTTTT. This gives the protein CASQGSGPNTGELFF.

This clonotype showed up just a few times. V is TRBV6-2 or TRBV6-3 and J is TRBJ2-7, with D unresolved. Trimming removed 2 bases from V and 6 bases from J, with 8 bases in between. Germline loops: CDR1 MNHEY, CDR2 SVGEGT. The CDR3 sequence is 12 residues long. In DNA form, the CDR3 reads TGTGCCAGCAGTTACGGGGTTGGCGAGCAGTACTTC. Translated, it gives CASSYGVGEQYF.

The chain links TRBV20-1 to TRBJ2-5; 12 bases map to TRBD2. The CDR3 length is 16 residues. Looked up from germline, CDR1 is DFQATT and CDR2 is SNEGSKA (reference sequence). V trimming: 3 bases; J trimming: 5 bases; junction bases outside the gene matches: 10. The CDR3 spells CSARELAGGFWETQYF. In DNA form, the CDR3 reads TGCAGTGCTAGGGAACTAGCGGGGGGTTTCTGGGAGACCCAGTACTTC.